The sequence of this T cell receptor (beta chain) was determined in a study of blood T cells in healthy people across ages. Findings of the study overall: Roughly linear declines in TCR beta diversity per million T cells occurred with age. CMV status of donors was not determined, possibly confounding expanded clonotype changes.

At least 6 million PBMCs were isolated per sample. Notes on this clonotype: Its antigen is not known.

With a J-beta primer mix and a sample-barcoded 5' primer, a second PCR ran roughly 6 to 11 cycles. TCRdb re-called the 5' RACE reads with MiXCR, one entry per CDR3 protein. Among approximately 820,000 distinct CDR3 sequences listed, 40% to 50% were seen once. Trimming took 5 bases from V and 5 from J; bases not matched to a gene: 27. The CDR3 is made up of 21 amino acids. Germline CDR1 SGHAT, CDR2 FQNNGV. The TCR was taken from a man aged 60-69 years in good health. Sequenced input: blood. The V gene is TRBV11-2, the J gene TRBJ2-3; 8 bases map to TRBD2. CDR3 sequence: CASSPLIYGTRPAPGLDTQYF. For the CDR3, the DNA is TGTGCCAGCAGCCCTCTCATATACGGGACTAGACCTGCCCCCGGTCTAGATACGCAGTATTTT.